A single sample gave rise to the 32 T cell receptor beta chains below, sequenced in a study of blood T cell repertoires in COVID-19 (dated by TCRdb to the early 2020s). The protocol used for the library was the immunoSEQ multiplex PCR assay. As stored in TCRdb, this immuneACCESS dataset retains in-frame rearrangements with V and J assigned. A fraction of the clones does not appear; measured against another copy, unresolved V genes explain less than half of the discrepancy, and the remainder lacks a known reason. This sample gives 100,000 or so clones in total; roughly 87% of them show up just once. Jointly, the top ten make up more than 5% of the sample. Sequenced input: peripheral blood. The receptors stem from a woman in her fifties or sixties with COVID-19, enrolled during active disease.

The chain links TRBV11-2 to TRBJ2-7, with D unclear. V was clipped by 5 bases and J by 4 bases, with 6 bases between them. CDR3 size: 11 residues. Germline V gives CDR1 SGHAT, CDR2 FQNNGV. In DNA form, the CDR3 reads TGTGCCAGCAGCGCGTTTTACGAGCAGTACTTC. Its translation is CASSAFYEQYF. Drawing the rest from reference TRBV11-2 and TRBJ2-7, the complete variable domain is EAGVAQSPRYKIIEKRQSVAFWCNPISGHATLYWYQQILGQGPKLLIQFQNNGVVDDSQLPKDRFSAERLKGVDSTLKIQPAKLEDSAVYLCASSAFYEQYFGPGTRLTVT.

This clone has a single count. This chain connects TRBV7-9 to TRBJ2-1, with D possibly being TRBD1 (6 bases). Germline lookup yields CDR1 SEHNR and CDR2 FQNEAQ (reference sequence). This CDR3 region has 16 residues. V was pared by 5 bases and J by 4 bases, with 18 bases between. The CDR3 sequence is CASSPFGAGVYNEQFF. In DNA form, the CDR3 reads TGTGCCAGCAGCCCTTTTGGGGCAGGGGTGTACAATGAGCAGTTCTTC.

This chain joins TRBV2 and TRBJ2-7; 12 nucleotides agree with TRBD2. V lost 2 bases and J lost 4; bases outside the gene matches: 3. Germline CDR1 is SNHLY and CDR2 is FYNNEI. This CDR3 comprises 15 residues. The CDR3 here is CASSELAGGNYEQYF. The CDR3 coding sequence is TGTGCCAGCAGTGAACTAGCGGGGGGGAATTACGAGCAGTACTTC. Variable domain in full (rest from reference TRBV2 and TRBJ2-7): EPEVTQTPSHQVTQMGQEVILRCVPISNHLYFYWYRQILGQKVEFLVSFYNNEISEKSEIFDDQFSVERPDGSNFTLKIRSTKLEDSAMYFCASSELAGGNYEQYFGPGTRLTVT.

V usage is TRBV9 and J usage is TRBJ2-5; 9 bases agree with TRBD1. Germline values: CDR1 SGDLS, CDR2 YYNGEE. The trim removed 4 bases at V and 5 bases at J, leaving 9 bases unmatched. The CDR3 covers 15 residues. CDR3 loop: CASSPQGQGSETQYF. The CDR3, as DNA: TGTGCCAGCAGCCCCCAGGGACAGGGATCCGAGACCCAGTACTTC. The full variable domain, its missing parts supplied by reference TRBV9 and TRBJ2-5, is DSGVTQTPKHLITATGQRVTLRCSPRSGDLSVYWYQQSLDQGLQFLIQYYNGEERAKGNILERFSAQQFPDLHSELNLSSLELGDSALYFCASSPQGQGSETQYFGPGTRLLVL.

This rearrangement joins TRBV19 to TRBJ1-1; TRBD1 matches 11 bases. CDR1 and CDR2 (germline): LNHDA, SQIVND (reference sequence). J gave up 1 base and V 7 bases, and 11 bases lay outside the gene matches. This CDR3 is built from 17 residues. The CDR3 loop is CASTPKKGQGANTEAFF. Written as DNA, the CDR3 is TGTGCCAGTACCCCCAAGAAAGGACAGGGGGCGAACACTGAAGCTTTCTTT.

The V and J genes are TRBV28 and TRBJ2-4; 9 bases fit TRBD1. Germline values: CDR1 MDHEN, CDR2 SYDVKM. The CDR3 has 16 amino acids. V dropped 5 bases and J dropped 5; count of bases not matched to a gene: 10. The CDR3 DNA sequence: TGTGCCAGCAGTCCTGGGACAGGGAGGGTCGAAAACATTCAGTACTTC. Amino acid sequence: CASSPGTGRVENIQYF.

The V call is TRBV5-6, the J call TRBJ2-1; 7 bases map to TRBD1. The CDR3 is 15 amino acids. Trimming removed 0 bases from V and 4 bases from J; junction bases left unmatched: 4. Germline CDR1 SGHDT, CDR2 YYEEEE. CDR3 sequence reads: CASSLAQGEYNEQFF. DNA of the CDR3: TGTGCCAGCAGCTTGGCTCAGGGGGAATACAATGAGCAGTTCTTC.

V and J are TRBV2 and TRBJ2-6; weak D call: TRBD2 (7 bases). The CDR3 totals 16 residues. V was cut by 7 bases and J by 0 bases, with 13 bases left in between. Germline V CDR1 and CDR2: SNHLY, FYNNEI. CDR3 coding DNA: TGTGCCAGCATTTGGGGGGGCAGCTCTGGGGCCAACGTCCTGACTTTC. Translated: CASIWGGSSGANVLTF.

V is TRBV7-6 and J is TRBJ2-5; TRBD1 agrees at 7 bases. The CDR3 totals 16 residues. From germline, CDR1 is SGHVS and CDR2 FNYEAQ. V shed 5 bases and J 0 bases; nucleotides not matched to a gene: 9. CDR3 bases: TGTGCCAGCAGCCCCCAACAGGGGACGTACCAAGAGACCCAGTACTTC. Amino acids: CASSPQQGTYQETQYF.

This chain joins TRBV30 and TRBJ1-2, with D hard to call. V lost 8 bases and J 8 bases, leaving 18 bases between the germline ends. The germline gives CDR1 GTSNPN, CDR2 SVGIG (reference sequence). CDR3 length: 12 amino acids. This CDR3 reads CARNDGPGGYTF. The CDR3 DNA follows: TGTGCCCGAAATGATGGCCCGGGGGGCTACACCTTC.

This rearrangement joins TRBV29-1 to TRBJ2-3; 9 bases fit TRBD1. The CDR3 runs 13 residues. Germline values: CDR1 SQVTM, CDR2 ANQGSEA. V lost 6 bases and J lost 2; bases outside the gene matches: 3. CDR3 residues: CSVQGATTDTQYF. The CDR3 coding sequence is TGCAGCGTACAGGGGGCTACCACAGATACGCAGTATTTT.

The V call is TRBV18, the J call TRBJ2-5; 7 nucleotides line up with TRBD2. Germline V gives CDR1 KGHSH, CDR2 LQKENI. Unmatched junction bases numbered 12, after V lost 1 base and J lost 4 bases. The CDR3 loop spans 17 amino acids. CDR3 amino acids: CASSPRGRGRLIETQYF. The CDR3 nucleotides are TGTGCCAGCTCACCACGGGGGAGGGGAAGACTCATAGAGACCCAGTACTTC.

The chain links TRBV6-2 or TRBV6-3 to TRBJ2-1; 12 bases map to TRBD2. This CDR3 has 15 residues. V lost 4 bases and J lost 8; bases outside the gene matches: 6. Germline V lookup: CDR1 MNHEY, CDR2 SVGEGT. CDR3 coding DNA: TGTGCCAGCAGTTCGCTAGCGGGGGGGCGCGATGAGCAGTTCTTC. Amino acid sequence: CASSSLAGGRDEQFF.

The CDR3 DNA is TGTGCCAGCAGTCAGAGACAGGGGGCCGGGCAGCCCCAGCATTTT. This sequence encodes CASSQRQGAGQPQHF. The chain links TRBV6-2 or TRBV6-3 to TRBJ1-5; TRBD1 matches at 10 bases. This CDR3 is built from 15 residues. The J segment lost 7 bases and the V segment lost 5 bases, leaving 8 bases of the junction unmatched. In germline, CDR1 is MNHEY, CDR2 SVGEGT.

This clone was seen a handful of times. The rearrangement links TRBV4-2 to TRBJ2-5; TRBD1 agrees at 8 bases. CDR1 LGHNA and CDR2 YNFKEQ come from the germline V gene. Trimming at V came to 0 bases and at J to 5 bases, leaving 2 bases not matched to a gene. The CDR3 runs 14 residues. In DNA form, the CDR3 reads TGTGCCAGCAGCCAAGAGGACAGGGATGAGACCCAGTACTTC. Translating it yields CASSQEDRDETQYF.

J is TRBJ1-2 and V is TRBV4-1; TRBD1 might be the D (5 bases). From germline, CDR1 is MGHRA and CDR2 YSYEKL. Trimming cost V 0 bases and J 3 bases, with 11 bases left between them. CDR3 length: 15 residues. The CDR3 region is CASSQEEGKHYGYTF. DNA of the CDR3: TGCGCCAGCAGCCAAGAGGAGGGGAAGCACTATGGCTACACCTTC.

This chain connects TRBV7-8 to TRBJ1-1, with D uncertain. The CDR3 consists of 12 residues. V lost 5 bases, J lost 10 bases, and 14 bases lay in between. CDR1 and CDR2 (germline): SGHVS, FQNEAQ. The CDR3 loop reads CASSPDLGAAFF. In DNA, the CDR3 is TGTGCCAGCAGCCCGGATTTAGGAGCAGCTTTCTTT.

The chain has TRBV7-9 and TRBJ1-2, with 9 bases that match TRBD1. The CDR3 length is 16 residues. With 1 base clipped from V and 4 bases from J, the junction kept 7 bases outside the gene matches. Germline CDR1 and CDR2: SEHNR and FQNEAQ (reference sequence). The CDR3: CASSLGYRGQSYGYTF. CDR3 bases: TGTGCCAGCAGCTTAGGGTACAGGGGGCAAAGCTATGGCTACACCTTC.

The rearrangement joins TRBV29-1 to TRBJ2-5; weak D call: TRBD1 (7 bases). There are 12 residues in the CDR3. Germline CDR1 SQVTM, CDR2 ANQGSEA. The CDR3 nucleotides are TGCAGGGAGGGGCAGGGGGTAGAGACCCAGTACTTC. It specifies CREGQGVETQYF. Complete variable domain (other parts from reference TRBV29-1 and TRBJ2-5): SAVISQKPSRDICQRGTSLTIQCQVDSQVTMMFWYRQQPGQSLTLIATANQGSEATYESGFVIDKFPISRPNLTFSTLTVSNMSPEDSSIYLCREGQGVETQYFGPGTRLLVL.

The CDR3 nucleotides read TGTGCCGTGGACAGGGGACTGAACACTGAAGCTTTCTTT. It yields the protein CAVDRGLNTEAFF. The V and J genes are TRBV30 and TRBJ1-1, with TRBD1 matching over 9 bases. V shed 8 bases and J 0 bases; nucleotides not matched to a gene: 4. Germline CDR1 GTSNPN, CDR2 SVGIG (reference sequence). CDR3 length: 13 amino acids. Together with reference TRBV30 and TRBJ1-1, the CDR3 gives the full variable domain: SQTIHQWPATLVQPVGSPLSLECTVEGTSNPNLYWYRQAAGRGLQLLFYSVGIGQISSEVPQNLSASRPQDRQFILSSKKLLLSDSGFYLCAVDRGLNTEAFFGQGTRLTVV.

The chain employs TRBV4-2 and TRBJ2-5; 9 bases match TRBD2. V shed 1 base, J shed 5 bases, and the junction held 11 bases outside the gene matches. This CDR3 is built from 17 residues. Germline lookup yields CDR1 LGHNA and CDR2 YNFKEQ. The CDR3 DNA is TGTGCCAGCAGCCAAGCGTACGGAGCGGGGGGTTCGGAGACCCAGTACTTC. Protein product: CASSQAYGAGGSETQYF.

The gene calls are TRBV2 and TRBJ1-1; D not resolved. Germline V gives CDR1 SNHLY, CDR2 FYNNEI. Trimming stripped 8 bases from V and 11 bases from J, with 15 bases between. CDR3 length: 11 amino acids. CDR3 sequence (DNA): TGTGCCAGCCTTGGGAGAGTGATGGCTTTCTTT. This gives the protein CASLGRVMAFF.

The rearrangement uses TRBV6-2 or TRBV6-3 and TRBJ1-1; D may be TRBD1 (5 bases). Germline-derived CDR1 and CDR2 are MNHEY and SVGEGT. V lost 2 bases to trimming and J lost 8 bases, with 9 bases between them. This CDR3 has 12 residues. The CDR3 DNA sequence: TGTGCCAGCAGTTACGCAGGGCGAGAAGCTTTCTTT. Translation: CASSYAGREAFF.

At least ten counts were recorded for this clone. This CDR3 reads CASSLTGIYEKLFF. The CDR3 DNA is TGTGCCAGCAGCTTGACAGGGATATATGAAAAACTGTTTTTT. The rearrangement links TRBV7-9 to TRBJ1-4; 7 nucleotides agree with TRBD1. The CDR3 totals 14 residues. Germline loops: CDR1 SEHNR, CDR2 FQNEAQ (reference sequence). V lost 3 bases to trimming and J lost 6 bases; unmatched junction nucleotides: 4.

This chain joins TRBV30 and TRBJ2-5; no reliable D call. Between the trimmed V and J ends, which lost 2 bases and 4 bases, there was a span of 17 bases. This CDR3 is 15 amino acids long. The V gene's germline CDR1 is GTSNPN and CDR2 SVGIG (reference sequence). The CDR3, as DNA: TGTGCCTGGAGTCCCGACACCCAACCCCCAGAGACCCAGTACTTC. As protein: CAWSPDTQPPETQYF. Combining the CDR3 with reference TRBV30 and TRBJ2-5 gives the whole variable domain SQTIHQWPATLVQPVGSPLSLECTVEGTSNPNLYWYRQAAGRGLQLLFYSVGIGQISSEVPQNLSASRPQDRQFILSSKKLLLSDSGFYLCAWSPDTQPPETQYFGPGTRLLVL.

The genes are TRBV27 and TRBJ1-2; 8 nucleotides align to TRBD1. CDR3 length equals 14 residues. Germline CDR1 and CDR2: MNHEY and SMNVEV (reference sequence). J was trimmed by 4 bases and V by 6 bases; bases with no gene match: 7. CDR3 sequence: CASRKPGQAYGYTF. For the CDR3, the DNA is TGTGCCAGCAGAAAACCGGGACAGGCCTATGGCTACACCTTC.

The CDR3 spells CAWSRGGYNEQFF. DNA for the CDR3: TGTGCCTGGAGTAGAGGAGGGTACAATGAGCAGTTCTTC. V and J are TRBV30 and TRBJ2-1, with D perhaps TRBD2 (6 bases). This CDR3 has 13 amino acids. CDR1 and CDR2 (germline): GTSNPN, SVGIG (reference sequence). V gave up 2 bases and J gave up 4 bases, with 9 bases separating them.

CDR3 loop: CASSRGSYAYEQYF. The CDR3 DNA reads as TGTGCCAGCAGTCGGGGGTCCTATGCCTACGAGCAGTACTTC. The gene calls are TRBV6-5 and TRBJ2-7, with D possibly TRBD2 on 6 matching bases. There are 14 residues in the CDR3. Germline V gene lookup returns CDR1 MNHEY and CDR2 SVGAGI. V was pared by 5 bases and J by 2 bases, with 13 bases between.

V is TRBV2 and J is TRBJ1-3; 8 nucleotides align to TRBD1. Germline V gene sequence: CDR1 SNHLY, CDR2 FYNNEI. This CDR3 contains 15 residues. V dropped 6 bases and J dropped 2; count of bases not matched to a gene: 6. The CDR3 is CASSEGQATGNTIYF. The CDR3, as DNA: TGTGCCAGCAGCGAGGGACAGGCAACTGGAAACACCATATATTTT.

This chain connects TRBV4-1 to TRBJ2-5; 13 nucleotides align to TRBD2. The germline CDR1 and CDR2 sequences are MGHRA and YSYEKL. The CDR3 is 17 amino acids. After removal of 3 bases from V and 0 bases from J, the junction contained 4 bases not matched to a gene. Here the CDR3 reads CASSQAGLAGYQETQYF. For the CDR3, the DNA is TGCGCCAGCAGCCAGGCGGGACTAGCGGGGTACCAAGAGACCCAGTACTTC.

CDR3 coding DNA: TGTGCCATCAGGGGGACTAGCTACAATGAGCAGTTCTTC. Protein sequence: CAIRGTSYNEQFF. The chain employs TRBV10-3 and TRBJ2-1, with 8 bases fitting TRBD2. J gave up 3 bases and V 6 bases, and 1 base lay outside the gene matches. The CDR3 contains 13 residues. Germline V gives CDR1 ENHRY, CDR2 SYGVKD.

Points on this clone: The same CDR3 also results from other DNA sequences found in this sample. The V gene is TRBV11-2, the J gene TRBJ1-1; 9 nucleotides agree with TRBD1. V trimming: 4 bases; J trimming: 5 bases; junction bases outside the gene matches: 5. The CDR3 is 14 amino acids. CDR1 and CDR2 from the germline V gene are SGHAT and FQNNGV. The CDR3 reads CASSSGQGSTEAFF. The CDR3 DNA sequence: TGTGCCAGCAGCTCGGGACAGGGTAGTACTGAAGCTTTCTTT.